One sample yielded the 17 T cell receptor beta chains listed below, sequenced in a study of blood T cell repertoires in COVID-19. TCRdb's table, derived via immunoSEQ multiplex PCR, lists solely in-frame clones and lacks some. The sample lists approximately 300,000 clones; about 85% were seen once. Specimen: peripheral blood. Source of these receptors: a man aged 18 to 29 with active or convalescent COVID-19.

V usage is TRBV6-5 and J usage is TRBJ1-2; 7 bases are shared with TRBD1. Germline CDR1 is MNHEY and CDR2 is SVGAGI. This CDR3 is built from 13 residues. The trim removed 6 bases at V and 7 bases at J, leaving 8 bases unmatched. The CDR3 here is CASRPGQLLGYTF. DNA for the CDR3: TGTGCCAGCAGACCGGGACAGCTACTTGGCTACACCTTC.

The chain joins TRBV18 to TRBJ2-2; no definite D call. Germline values: CDR1 KGHSH, CDR2 LQKENI. V was clipped by 6 bases and J by 3 bases, with 11 bases between them. CDR3 length equals 14 residues. CDR3 loop: CASSPLPDTGELFF. As DNA, the CDR3 is TGTGCCAGCTCCCCTCTTCCGGACACCGGGGAGCTGTTTTTT. The whole variable domain, filled in from reference TRBV18 and TRBJ2-2, reads NAGVMQNPRHLVRRRGQEARLRCSPMKGHSHVYWYRQLPEEGLKFMVYLQKENIIDESGMPKERFSAEFPKEGPSILRIQQVVRGDSAAYFCASSPLPDTGELFFGEGSRLTVL.

The rearrangement links TRBV10-3 to TRBJ2-7; the D is unclear. Trimming took off 0 bases at V and 6 bases at J, with 6 bases between the two ends. The length of the CDR3 is 12 residues. The germline V gene encodes CDR1 ENHRY and CDR2 SYGVKD. Written as DNA, the CDR3 is TGTGCCATCAGTGAGTCGTCGCGCGAGCAGTACTTC. Translated, it gives CAISESSREQYF.

V and J are TRBV11-2 and TRBJ2-7, with a tentative D call TRBD1 (6 bases). There are 13 residues in the CDR3. Between the trimmed V and J ends, which lost 5 bases and 3 bases, there was a span of 11 bases. The germline V gene encodes CDR1 SGHAT and CDR2 FQNNGV. CDR3 in DNA: TGTGCCAGCAGCCGTGGACAGCTCTACGAGCAGTACTTC. Residues: CASSRGQLYEQYF.

This clone was observed a handful of times. The chain has TRBV6-4 and TRBJ2-3; TRBD2 agrees at 9 bases. The germline V gene has CDR1 MRHNA and CDR2 SNTAGT. V shed 8 bases and J 6 bases; nucleotides not matched to a gene: 12. The CDR3 consists of 15 residues. In DNA form, the CDR3 reads TGTGCCAGCGGGGGTAGCGGGAGCGGGCCCGATACGCAGTATTTT. Its protein product is CASGGSGSGPDTQYF.

The chain is built from TRBV4-1 and TRBJ1-2, with D maybe TRBD1 (5 bases). Germline CDR1 is MGHRA and CDR2 is YSYEKL. Trimming stripped 4 bases from V and 7 bases from J, with 22 bases between. This CDR3 comprises 16 residues. The CDR3 DNA reads as TGCGCCAGCAGCCCCGCCGGCTGGGGCAGGGATGCTGGCTACACCTTC. It is translated as CASSPAGWGRDAGYTF.

This chain uses TRBV6-5 with TRBJ1-2; 8 bases align to TRBD1. CDR3 size: 13 residues. The J segment lost 8 bases and the V segment lost 4 bases, leaving 6 bases of the junction unmatched. CDR1 MNHEY and CDR2 SVGAGI come from the germline V gene. The CDR3, as DNA: TGTGCCAGCAGTTCCCCCGGGACAGGAGGCTACACCTTC. Translation gives CASSSPGTGGYTF.

The chain has TRBV6-5 and TRBJ2-2, with 7 bases aligning to TRBD1. CDR3 length: 15 amino acids. Trimming took 5 bases from V and 0 from J; bases not matched to a gene: 3. CDR1 is MNHEY and CDR2 is SVGAGI in the germline V gene. CDR3 nucleotide sequence: TGTGCCAGCAGTCGCGACAGGGCGAACACCGGGGAGCTGTTTTTT. It is translated as CASSRDRANTGELFF.

This chain connects TRBV7-9 to TRBJ1-3; D is undetermined. This CDR3 region has 15 residues. Trimming removed 4 bases from V and 4 bases from J, with 14 bases in between. The germline CDR1 and CDR2 sequences are SEHNR and FQNEAQ (reference sequence). The CDR3 protein is CASSSDSGIGNTIYF. DNA of the CDR3: TGTGCCAGCAGCTCGGACTCTGGTATAGGAAACACCATATATTTT.

The chain uses TRBV2 and TRBJ1-6; 7 nucleotides agree with TRBD1. With 3 bases clipped from V and 4 bases from J, the junction kept 3 bases outside the gene matches. The CDR3 extends over 15 amino acids. Germline loops: CDR1 SNHLY, CDR2 FYNNEI. The CDR3 region is CASSEAGGYNSPLHF. For the CDR3, the DNA is TGTGCCAGCAGTGAGGCAGGGGGGTATAATTCACCCCTCCACTTT.

Only one count was recorded for this clone. This sequence joins TRBV4-1 and TRBJ2-7; 7 nucleotides agree with TRBD1. The CDR3 has 17 amino acids. CDR1 and CDR2 (germline): MGHRA, YSYEKL. V gave up 4 bases and J gave up 1 base; unmatched junction bases: 13. DNA for the CDR3: TGCGCCAGCAGCCTTTCGAGCCGGGACAGATCATCCTACGAGCAGTACTTC. This encodes CASSLSSRDRSSYEQYF.

V gene TRBV7-2 combines with J gene TRBJ1-6; 10 nucleotides agree with TRBD1. The germline V gene has CDR1 SGHTA and CDR2 FQGNSA. J gave up 9 bases and V 5 bases, and 7 bases lay outside the gene matches. CDR3 length: 15 amino acids. The CDR3 reads CASSDRQGAGSPLHF. CDR3 nucleotides: TGTGCCAGCAGCGACAGACAGGGGGCAGGTTCACCCCTCCACTTT.

This clone was counted between two and nine times. The genes are TRBV24-1 and TRBJ1-5, with a tentative D call TRBD1 (6 bases). V lost 5 bases, J lost 5 bases, and 15 bases lay in between. Per the germline V gene, CDR1 is KGHDR and CDR2 is SFDVKD. The CDR3 is 15 amino acids. CDR3: CATSATGQGYQPQHF. CDR3 coding DNA: TGTGCCACCAGTGCCACCGGCCAGGGGTATCAGCCCCAGCATTTT.

The rearrangement joins TRBV19 to TRBJ1-2; D ambiguous. Germline CDR1 is LNHDA and CDR2 is SQIVND (reference sequence). CDR3 length: 14 amino acids. Trimming left V 6 bases short and J 3 bases short, with 14 bases between. The CDR3 DNA reads TGTGCCAGTAGCTCGAGGGTCCAGGACTATGGCTACACCTTC. This encodes CASSSRVQDYGYTF.

This clone was seen just once. This chain links TRBV2 with TRBJ1-1; D perhaps matches TRBD1 (5 bases). There are 12 residues in the CDR3. Per the germline V gene, CDR1 is SNHLY and CDR2 is FYNNEI. V lost 8 bases and J 2 bases, leaving 9 bases between the germline ends. DNA of the CDR3: TGTGCCAGCGGGAGGGGAAACACTGAAGCTTTCTTT. Translating it yields CASGRGNTEAFF. Together with reference TRBV2 and TRBJ1-1, the CDR3 gives the full variable domain: EPEVTQTPSHQVTQMGQEVILRCVPISNHLYFYWYRQILGQKVEFLVSFYNNEISEKSEIFDDQFSVERPDGSNFTLKIRSTKLEDSAMYFCASGRGNTEAFFGQGTRLTVV.

The J gene is TRBJ1-1, the V gene TRBV4-1; D might be TRBD1 (5 bases). From germline, CDR1 is MGHRA and CDR2 YSYEKL. Trimming left V 0 bases short and J 10 bases short, with 6 bases between. CDR3 length equals 11 residues. The CDR3 DNA reads as TGCGCCAGCAGCCAAGATCAGGGAGCTTTCTTT. Translating gives CASSQDQGAFF.

The chain links TRBV2 to TRBJ1-4, with D perhaps TRBD1 (6 bases). The V end was cut by 9 bases, the J end by 0 bases, with 14 bases between. The CDR3 contains 15 residues. Germline V CDR1 and CDR2: SNHLY, FYNNEI. CDR3 nucleotides: TGTGCCAGTGGACAGAACTTAGCAACTAATGAAAAACTGTTTTTT. The encoded protein is CASGQNLATNEKLFF. Supplemented by reference TRBV2 and TRBJ1-4, the full variable domain reads EPEVTQTPSHQVTQMGQEVILRCVPISNHLYFYWYRQILGQKVEFLVSFYNNEISEKSEIFDDQFSVERPDGSNFTLKIRSTKLEDSAMYFCASGQNLATNEKLFFGSGTQLSVL.